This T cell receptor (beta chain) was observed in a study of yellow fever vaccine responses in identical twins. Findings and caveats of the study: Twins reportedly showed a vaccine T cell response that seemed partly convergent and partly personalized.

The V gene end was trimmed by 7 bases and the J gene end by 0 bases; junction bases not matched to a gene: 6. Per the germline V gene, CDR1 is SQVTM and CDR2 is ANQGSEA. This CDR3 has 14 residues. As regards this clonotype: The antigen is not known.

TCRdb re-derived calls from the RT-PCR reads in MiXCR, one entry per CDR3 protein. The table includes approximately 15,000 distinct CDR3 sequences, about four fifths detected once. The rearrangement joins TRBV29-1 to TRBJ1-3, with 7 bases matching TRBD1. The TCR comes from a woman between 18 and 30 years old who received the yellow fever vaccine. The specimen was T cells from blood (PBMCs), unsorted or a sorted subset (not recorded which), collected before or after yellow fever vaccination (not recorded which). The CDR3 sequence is CSAADRVSGNTIYF. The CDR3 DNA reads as TGCAGCGCGGCCGACAGGGTCTCTGGAAACACCATATATTTT.